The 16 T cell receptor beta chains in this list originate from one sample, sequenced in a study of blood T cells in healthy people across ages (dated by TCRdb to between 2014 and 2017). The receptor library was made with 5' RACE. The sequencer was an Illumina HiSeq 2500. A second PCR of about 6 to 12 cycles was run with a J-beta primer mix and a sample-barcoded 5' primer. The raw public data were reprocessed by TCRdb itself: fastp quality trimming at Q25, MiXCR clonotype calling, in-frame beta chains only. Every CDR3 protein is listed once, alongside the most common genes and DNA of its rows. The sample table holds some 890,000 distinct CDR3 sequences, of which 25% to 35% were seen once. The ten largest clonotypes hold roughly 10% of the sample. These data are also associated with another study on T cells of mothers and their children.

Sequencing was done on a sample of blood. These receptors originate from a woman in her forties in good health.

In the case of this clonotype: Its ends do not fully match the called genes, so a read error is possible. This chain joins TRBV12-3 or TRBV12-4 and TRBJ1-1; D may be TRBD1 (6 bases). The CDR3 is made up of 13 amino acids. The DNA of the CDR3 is TGTGCCGGCAGACGTGGGGAGGGGGCTGAAGCTTTCTTT. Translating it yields CAGRRGEGAEAFF.

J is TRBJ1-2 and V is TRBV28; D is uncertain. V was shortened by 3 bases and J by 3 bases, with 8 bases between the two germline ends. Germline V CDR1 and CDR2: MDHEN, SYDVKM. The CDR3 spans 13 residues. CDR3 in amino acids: CASSFGSYYGYTF. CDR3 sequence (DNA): TGTGCCAGCAGTTTTGGCAGCTACTATGGCTACACCTTC.

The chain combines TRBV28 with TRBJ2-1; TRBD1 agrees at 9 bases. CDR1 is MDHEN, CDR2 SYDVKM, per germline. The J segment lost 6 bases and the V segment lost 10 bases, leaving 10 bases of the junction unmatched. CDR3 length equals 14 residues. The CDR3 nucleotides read TGTGCCACTCTCAACAGGGGGCGGGGCAATGAGCAGTTCTTC. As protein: CATLNRGRGNEQFF.

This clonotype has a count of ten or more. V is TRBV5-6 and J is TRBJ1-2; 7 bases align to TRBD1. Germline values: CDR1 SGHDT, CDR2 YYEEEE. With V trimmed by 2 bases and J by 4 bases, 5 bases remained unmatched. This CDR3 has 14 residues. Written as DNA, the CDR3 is TGTGCCAGCAGCTTACCCAGGACAGGCTATGGCTACACCTTC. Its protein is CASSLPRTGYGYTF.

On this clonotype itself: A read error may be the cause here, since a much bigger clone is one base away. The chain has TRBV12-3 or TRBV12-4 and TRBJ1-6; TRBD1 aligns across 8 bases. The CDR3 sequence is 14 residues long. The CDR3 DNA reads TGTGCCAGCAGTCGGACAGGGTCCGGGTCACCCCCCCACTTT. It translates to CASSRTGSGSPPHF.

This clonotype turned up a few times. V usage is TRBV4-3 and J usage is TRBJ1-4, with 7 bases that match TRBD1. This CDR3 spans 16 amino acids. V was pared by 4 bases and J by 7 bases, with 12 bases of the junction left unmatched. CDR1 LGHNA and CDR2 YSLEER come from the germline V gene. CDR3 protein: CASSLQTEGASEKLFF. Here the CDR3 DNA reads TGCGCCAGCAGCCTCCAGACGGAGGGGGCCTCTGAAAAACTGTTTTTT.

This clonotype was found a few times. CDR3 in DNA: TGTGCCAGCAGTTTGGAATCGGGTCTTAACACTGAAGCTTTCTTT. Translation: CASSLESGLNTEAFF. This chain joins TRBV12-3 or TRBV12-4 and TRBJ1-1; unclear D gene. The ends were cut back, 3 bases at V and 2 bases at J, with 13 bases in the middle. The CDR3 spans 15 residues.

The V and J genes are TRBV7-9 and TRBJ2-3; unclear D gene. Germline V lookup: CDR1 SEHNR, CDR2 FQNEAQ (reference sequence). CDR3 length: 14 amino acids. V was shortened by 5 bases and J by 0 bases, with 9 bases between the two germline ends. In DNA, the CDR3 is TGTGCCAGCAGCCACGGACGGAGCACAGATACGCAGTATTTT. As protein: CASSHGRSTDTQYF.

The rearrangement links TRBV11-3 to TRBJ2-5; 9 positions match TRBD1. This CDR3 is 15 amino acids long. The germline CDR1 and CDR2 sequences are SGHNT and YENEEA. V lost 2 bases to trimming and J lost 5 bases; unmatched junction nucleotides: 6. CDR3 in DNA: TGTGCCAGCAGCTTACCGGGACAGGGTGACGAGACCCAGTACTTC. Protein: CASSLPGQGDETQYF.

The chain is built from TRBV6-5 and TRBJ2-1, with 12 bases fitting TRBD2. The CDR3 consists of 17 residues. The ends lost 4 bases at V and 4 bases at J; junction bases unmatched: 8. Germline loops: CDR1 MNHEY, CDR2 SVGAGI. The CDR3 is CASSFLAGGTGYNEQFF. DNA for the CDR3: TGTGCCAGCAGTTTCCTAGCGGGGGGGACCGGTTACAATGAGCAGTTCTTC.

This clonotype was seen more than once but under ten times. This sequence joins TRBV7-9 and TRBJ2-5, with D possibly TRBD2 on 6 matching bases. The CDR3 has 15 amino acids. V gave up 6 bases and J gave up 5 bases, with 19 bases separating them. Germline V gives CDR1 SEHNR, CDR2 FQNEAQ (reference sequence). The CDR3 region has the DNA TGTGCCAGCAGTTCCGGGTTCCGGGGGAGGGAGACCCAGTACTTC. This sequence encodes CASSSGFRGRETQYF.

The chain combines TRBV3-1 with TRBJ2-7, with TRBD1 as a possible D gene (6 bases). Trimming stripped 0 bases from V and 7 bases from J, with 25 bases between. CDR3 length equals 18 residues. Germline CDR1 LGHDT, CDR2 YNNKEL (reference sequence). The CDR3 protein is CASSQDLTGQYRVSEQYF. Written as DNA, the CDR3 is TGTGCCAGCAGCCAAGATTTGACAGGCCAGTACCGTGTGTCGGAGCAGTACTTC.

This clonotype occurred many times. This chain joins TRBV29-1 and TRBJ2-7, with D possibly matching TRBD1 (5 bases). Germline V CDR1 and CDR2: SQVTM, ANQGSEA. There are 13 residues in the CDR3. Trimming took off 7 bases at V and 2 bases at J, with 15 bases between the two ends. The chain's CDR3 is CSAQQDLTYEQYF. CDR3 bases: TGCAGCGCGCAACAGGATCTCACCTACGAGCAGTACTTC.

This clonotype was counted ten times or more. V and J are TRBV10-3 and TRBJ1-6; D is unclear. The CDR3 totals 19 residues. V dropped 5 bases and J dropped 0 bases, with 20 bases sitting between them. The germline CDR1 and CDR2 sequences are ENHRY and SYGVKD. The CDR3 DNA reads TGTGCCATCAGTCGAGAAGGACTCCCGGTCTGCTCCTATAATTCACCCCTCCACTTT. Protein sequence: CAISREGLPVCSYNSPLHF.

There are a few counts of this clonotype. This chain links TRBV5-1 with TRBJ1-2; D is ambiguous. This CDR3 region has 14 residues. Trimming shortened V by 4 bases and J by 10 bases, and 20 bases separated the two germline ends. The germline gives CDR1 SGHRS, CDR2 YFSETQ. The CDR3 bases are TGCGCCAGCAGCCCTACACGGAGCTTGTCCGTCTACACCTTC. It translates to CASSPTRSLSVYTF.

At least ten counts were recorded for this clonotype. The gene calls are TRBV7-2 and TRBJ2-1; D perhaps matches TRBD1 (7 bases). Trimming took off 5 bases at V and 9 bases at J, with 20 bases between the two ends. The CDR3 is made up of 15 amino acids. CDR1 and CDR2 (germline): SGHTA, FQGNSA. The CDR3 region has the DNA TGTGCCAGCAGCCCAGGGGGGCTAGCGAGGAGTGAGCAGTTCTTC. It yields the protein CASSPGGLARSEQFF.